This T cell receptor (beta chain) was obtained from a study of T-cell reconstitution after alpha-beta-depleted transplantation in children (TCRdb year 2016). As for the study more broadly: Using TCR repertoire profiling, the study quantitatively followed how T-cell immune reconstitution unfolded in children after TCRalphabeta/CD19-depleted allogeneic hematopoietic cell transplantation.

The CDR3 goes from the cysteine to the phenylalanine over 13 residues. Kept here is only the CDR3 DNA, which spans 39 bases and is read in frame from base 1. CDR1 and CDR2 (SGHTA, FQGNSA) derive from the germline V gene. V and J are truncated by 5 bases and 9 bases respectively, leaving an intervening sequence of 11 bases. The library was built by means of PCR. TCRdb records Illumina HiSeq 2500 as the sequencer. Molecular barcoding was employed in the preparation of TCR libraries, with unique molecular identifiers being used to normalize TCRbeta repertoire quantification. TCRdb reworked the public reads: Q25 trimming with fastp, MiXCR clone assembly, productive beta chains retained. A single entry per CDR3 protein holds the most common genes and DNA from its merged rows. In this sample the table shows roughly 500,000 distinct CDR3 sequences, about 30% of which occur a single time. In total, the top ten clones hold about 2.3% of the sample.

A remark on this clonotype: Its cognate antigen has yet to be identified. No base quality values were provided; no much bigger clone lies one nucleotide off.

This sequence uses TRBV7-2 and TRBJ1-6, with the identity of the D gene unclear. The starting material was PBMCs from the stem cell graft donor, obtained from the stem cell graft. This clonotype was obtained from a human donor who donated a stem cell graft to a child with aplastic anemia. The CDR3 corresponds to CASSPGSSSPLHF. The DNA reads as follows: TGTGCCAGCAGCCCAGGCTCTAGTTCACCCCTCCACTTT.